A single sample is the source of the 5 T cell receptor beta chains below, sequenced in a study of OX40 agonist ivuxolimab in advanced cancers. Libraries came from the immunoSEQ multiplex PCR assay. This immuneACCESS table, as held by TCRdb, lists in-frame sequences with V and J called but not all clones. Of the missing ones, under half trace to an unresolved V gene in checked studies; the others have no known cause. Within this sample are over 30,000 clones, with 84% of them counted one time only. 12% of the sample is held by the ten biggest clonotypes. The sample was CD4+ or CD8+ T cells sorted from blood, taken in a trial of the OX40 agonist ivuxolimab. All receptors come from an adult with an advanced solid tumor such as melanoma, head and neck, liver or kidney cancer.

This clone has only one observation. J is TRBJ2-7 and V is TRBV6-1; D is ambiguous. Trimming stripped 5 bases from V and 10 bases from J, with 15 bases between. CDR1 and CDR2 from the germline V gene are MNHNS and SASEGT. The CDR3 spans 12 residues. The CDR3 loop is CASSHPDPSQYF. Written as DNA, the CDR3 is TGTGCCAGCAGTCACCCCGACCCATCTCAGTACTTC.

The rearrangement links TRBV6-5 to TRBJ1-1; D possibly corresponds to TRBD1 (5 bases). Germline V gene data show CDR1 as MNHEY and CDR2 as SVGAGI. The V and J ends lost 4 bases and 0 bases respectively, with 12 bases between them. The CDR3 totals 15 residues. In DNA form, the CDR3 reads TGTGCCAGCAGTTCCCGTAGGGGTGTGAACACTGAAGCTTTCTTT. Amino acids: CASSSRRGVNTEAFF.

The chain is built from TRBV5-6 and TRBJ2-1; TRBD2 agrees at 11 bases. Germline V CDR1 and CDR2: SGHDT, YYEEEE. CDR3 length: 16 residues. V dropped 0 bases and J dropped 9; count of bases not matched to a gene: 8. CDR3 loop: CASSLVTSGGYVEQFF. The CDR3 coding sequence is TGTGCCAGCAGCTTGGTTACTAGCGGGGGTTATGTTGAGCAGTTCTTC. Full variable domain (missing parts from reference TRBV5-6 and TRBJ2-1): DAGVTQSPTHLIKTRGQQVTLRCSPKSGHDTVSWYQQALGQGPQFIFQYYEEEERQRGNFPDRFSGHQFPNYSSELNVNALLLGDSALYLCASSLVTSGGYVEQFFGPGTRLTVL.

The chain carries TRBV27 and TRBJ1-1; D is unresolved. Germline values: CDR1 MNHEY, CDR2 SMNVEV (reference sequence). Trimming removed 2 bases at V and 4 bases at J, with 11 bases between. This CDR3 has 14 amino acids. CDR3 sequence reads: CASSLLGGSTEAFF. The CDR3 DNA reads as TGTGCCAGCAGTTTACTCGGAGGGAGCACTGAAGCTTTCTTT.

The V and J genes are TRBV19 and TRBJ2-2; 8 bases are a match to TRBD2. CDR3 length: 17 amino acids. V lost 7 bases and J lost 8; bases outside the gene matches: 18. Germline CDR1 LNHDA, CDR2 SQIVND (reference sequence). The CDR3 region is CASTGLGLAGGPGELFF. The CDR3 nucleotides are TGTGCCAGTACTGGACTAGGGCTAGCGGGCGGTCCGGGGGAGCTGTTTTTT.